This entry lists 15 T cell receptor beta chains sequenced from one sample in a study of blood T cell repertoires in COVID-19. Measured with immunoSEQ multiplex PCR; TCRdb has only the in-frame clones, and not every one. The table records roughly 300,000 clones, around 84% of them present only once. The source material was PBMCs or T cells enriched from blood (not recorded which). The receptors originated from a man aged 25-45 years who had recovered from COVID-19.

Only a few counts were recorded for this clone. This rearrangement joins TRBV12-3 or TRBV12-4 to TRBJ2-1, with D perhaps TRBD1 (6 bases). The CDR3 is 12 amino acids. The germline V and J ends were trimmed by 6 bases and 7 bases, with 10 bases remaining between them. In DNA form, the CDR3 reads TGTGCCAGCAGCCATAGGGGGAATGAGCAGTTCTTC. It is translated as CASSHRGNEQFF.

V and J are TRBV28 and TRBJ1-3; the D gene is possibly TRBD1 (6 bases). V gave up 2 bases and J gave up 4 bases, with 15 bases separating them. This CDR3 is 16 amino acids long. CDR1 and CDR2 (germline): MDHEN, SYDVKM. The CDR3 region has the DNA TGTGCCAGCAGTTTACCTACAGGGACGGGGGGAAACACCATATATTTT. It encodes CASSLPTGTGGNTIYF.

The gene calls are TRBV27 and TRBJ1-1; D is uncertain. The ends were cut back, 3 bases at V and 1 base at J, with 6 bases in the middle. Per germline, CDR1 MNHEY and CDR2 SMNVEV (reference sequence). The CDR3 sequence is 13 residues long. CDR3 protein: CASSLASNTEAFF. CDR3 DNA: TGTGCCAGCAGTTTGGCCTCGAACACTGAAGCTTTCTTT.

This clone has a single count. In DNA form, the CDR3 reads TGTGCCAGCAGCTCCGACCTCGCCCCGACAGGGCTCGAGCAGTACTTC. It translates to CASSSDLAPTGLEQYF. The chain couples TRBV5-6 to TRBJ2-7, with 7 bases that match TRBD1. The CDR3 is 16 amino acids. V shed 3 bases, J shed 6 bases, and the junction held 15 bases outside the gene matches. The germline CDR1 and CDR2 sequences are SGHDT and YYEEEE.

The chain recombines TRBV4-1 with TRBJ1-1; 9 bases agree with TRBD1. The CDR3 consists of 13 residues. Germline lookup yields CDR1 MGHRA and CDR2 YSYEKL. J gave up 6 bases and V 5 bases, and 4 bases lay outside the gene matches. CDR3: CASSLGQGPEAFF. The CDR3 DNA is TGCGCCAGCAGCTTAGGACAGGGGCCTGAAGCTTTCTTT.

This chain uses TRBV25-1 with TRBJ1-3, with 7 bases matching TRBD1. There are 14 residues in the CDR3. The V and J ends lost 6 bases and 1 base, in that order; junction bases with no gene match: 3. Germline V gene data show CDR1 as MGHDK and CDR2 as SYGVNS. Written as DNA, the CDR3 is TGTGCCAGCAGGGACAGGACTTCTGGAAACACCATATATTTT. It yields the protein CASRDRTSGNTIYF.

There are a few counts of this clone. J is TRBJ1-4 and V is TRBV11-2, with 7 bases that match TRBD1. The germline CDR1 and CDR2 sequences are SGHAT and FQNNGV. The CDR3 length is 17 residues. The J segment lost 8 bases and the V segment lost 6 bases, leaving 18 bases of the junction unmatched. CDR3: CASSFSIQTGADEKLFF. CDR3 DNA sequence: TGTGCCAGCAGTTTTAGTATACAAACAGGGGCTGACGAAAAACTGTTTTTT.

This chain uses TRBV5-4 with TRBJ1-2; TRBD1 might be the D (5 bases). CDR3 size: 16 residues. V dropped 0 bases and J dropped 4 bases, with 16 bases sitting between them. Per germline, CDR1 SGHNT and CDR2 YYREEE (reference sequence). CDR3 sequence reads: CASSLAAGRSPYGYTF. DNA of the CDR3: TGTGCCAGCAGCTTGGCTGCGGGGCGGTCGCCCTATGGCTACACCTTC.

This clone has a handful of counts. J is TRBJ1-5 and V is TRBV6-1; 10 positions match TRBD1. The CDR3 spans 18 residues. Trimming took 4 bases from V and 2 from J; bases not matched to a gene: 11. Germline V gives CDR1 MNHNS, CDR2 SASEGT. DNA of the CDR3: TGTGCCAGCAGTGGGGGGACAGGGGCTACGAAGCGCAATCAGCCCCAGCATTTT. The encoded protein is CASSGGTGATKRNQPQHF.

The chain carries TRBV7-9 and TRBJ2-3; D may be TRBD1 (6 bases). V shed 0 bases and J shed 2 bases, with 12 bases lying between them. Germline values: CDR1 SEHNR, CDR2 FQNEAQ (reference sequence). This CDR3 contains 16 residues. The CDR3, as DNA: TGTGCCAGCAGCTTAGCGGGGGCTACCCTCACAGATACGCAGTATTTT. Translated, it gives CASSLAGATLTDTQYF.

This chain links TRBV5-1 with TRBJ1-2; 10 nucleotides agree with TRBD1. The CDR3 contains 16 residues. Germline V lookup: CDR1 SGHRS, CDR2 YFSETQ. The trim removed 3 bases at V and 5 bases at J, leaving 10 bases unmatched. The CDR3 DNA sequence: TGCGCCAGCAGCTCGCGACAGGGGGCTGGTAGATATGGCTACACCTTC. This codes for CASSSRQGAGRYGYTF.

The chain joins TRBV6-5 to TRBJ1-5; a weak D match, TRBD1 (5 bases). The CDR3 covers 14 residues. Germline V lookup: CDR1 MNHEY, CDR2 SVGAGI. The V and J ends lost 0 bases and 7 bases respectively, with 10 bases between them. The CDR3 here is CASSYSGGKQPQHF. CDR3 bases: TGTGCCAGCAGTTACTCGGGGGGAAAACAGCCCCAGCATTTT.

The chain links TRBV11-2 to TRBJ1-5, with unresolved D. Germline CDR1 reads SGHAT; CDR2 reads FQNNGV. V was pared by 0 bases and J by 7 bases, with 7 bases between. The CDR3 spans 13 residues. The CDR3 protein is CASSLDRSQPQHF. The CDR3, as DNA: TGTGCCAGCAGCTTAGACAGGTCCCAGCCCCAGCATTTT.

This clone has only one observation. The V call is TRBV18, the J call TRBJ2-6, with D hard to call. Trimming pared 3 bases from V and 2 bases from J, leaving 5 bases between. CDR1 and CDR2 (germline): KGHSH, LQKENI. CDR3 length equals 14 residues. CDR3 in amino acids: CASSPQAGANVLTF. The CDR3 DNA reads as TGTGCCAGCTCACCCCAGGCTGGGGCCAACGTCCTGACTTTC. Full variable domain (missing parts from reference TRBV18 and TRBJ2-6): NAGVMQNPRHLVRRRGQEARLRCSPMKGHSHVYWYRQLPEEGLKFMVYLQKENIIDESGMPKERFSAEFPKEGPSILRIQQVVRGDSAAYFCASSPQAGANVLTFGAGSRLTVL.

The chain has TRBV30 and TRBJ2-1; TRBD1 agrees at 7 bases. From germline, CDR1 is GTSNPN and CDR2 SVGIG (reference sequence). This CDR3 spans 15 amino acids. V gave up 5 bases and J gave up 2 bases; unmatched junction bases: 9. The CDR3 nucleotides read TGTGCCTGGGTCTTTAGAGGGGGCCCCTACAATGAGCAGTTCTTC. Residues: CAWVFRGGPYNEQFF.